This T cell receptor beta chain was documented in a study of neurological immune-mediated disorders. V trimming: 6 bases; J trimming: 0 bases; junction bases outside the gene matches: 3. The CDR3 is 15 residues long. TCRdb reanalysed the 5' RACE reads using MiXCR and keeps one entry per CDR3 protein. This sample has about 55,000 distinct CDR3 sequences, with 3% to 4.5% found just once. The specimen was PBMCs. The receptor comes from a man aged 25-45 years with multiple sclerosis. This chain joins TRBV12-3 or TRBV12-4 and TRBJ2-1; 9 bases fit TRBD2. CDR3 DNA: TGTGCCAGCAGGTTTAGCGGGGGCTCCTACAATGAGCAGTTCTTC. Amino acids: CASRFSGGSYNEQFF.